Each of the 9 T cell receptor beta chains below was sequenced from the same sample in a study of identical twins. One entry per CDR3 protein, called by TCRdb with MiXCR from the 5' RACE reads. The table records under 250,000 distinct CDR3 sequences, about 7.5% of them present only once. This sample was shared with a second study, whose subject was yellow fever vaccine responses in identical twins.

Material: memory (CD45RO+) T cells sorted from blood. The receptors originated from a woman aged 18 to 35 in good health.

This clonotype was found a few times. The rearrangement uses TRBV28 and TRBJ1-2, with a possible D match to TRBD1 (6 bases). CDR3 length: 14 residues. Germline loops: CDR1 MDHEN, CDR2 SYDVKM. Trimming left V 2 bases short and J 8 bases short, with 15 bases between. The CDR3 coding sequence is TGTGCCAGCAGTTTAGGTGCAGGGGTGGGGGGCTACACCTTC. Protein: CASSLGAGVGGYTF.

This clonotype was detected only a few times. J is TRBJ2-3 and V is TRBV4-1; perhaps TRBD1 as D (8 bases). CDR3 length: 16 residues. Per the germline V gene, CDR1 is MGHRA and CDR2 is YSYEKL. Trimming pared 4 bases from V and 3 bases from J, leaving 17 bases between. CDR3 residues: CASSLNRGGGTDTQYF. CDR3 sequence (DNA): TGCGCCAGCAGCCTCAACAGGGGGGGAGGGACAGATACGCAGTATTTT.

This CDR3 is CASSLSPGGERETQYF. DNA for the CDR3: TGTGCCAGCAGTTTATCTCCGGGCGGAGAGCGAGAGACCCAGTACTTC. The rearrangement links TRBV28 to TRBJ2-5, with no clear D. Trimming removed 1 base from V and 4 bases from J, with 16 bases in between. This CDR3 spans 16 amino acids. Germline CDR1 and CDR2: MDHEN and SYDVKM.

The V call is TRBV7-2, the J call TRBJ1-1; the match to TRBD1 covers 9 bases. V was pared by 3 bases and J by 4 bases, with 6 bases of the junction left unmatched. The germline CDR1 and CDR2 sequences are SGHTA and FQGNSA. The CDR3 runs to 15 residues. CDR3 coding DNA: TGTGCCAGCAGCTTGTTCCAGACAGGGGGCACTGAAGCTTTCTTT. Translated: CASSLFQTGGTEAFF.

In its sample, this clonotype was seen many times. V gene TRBV29-1 combines with J gene TRBJ2-3; 12 bases match TRBD1. CDR1 is SQVTM and CDR2 is ANQGSEA in the germline V gene. The V segment lost 4 bases and the J segment 5 bases; nucleotides outside the gene matches: 7. The CDR3 sequence is 15 residues long. In DNA, the CDR3 is TGCAGCGTTGCTTTTGGGACAGGGGGCGAAGATACGCAGTATTTT. Protein sequence: CSVAFGTGGEDTQYF.

In this sample, this clonotype turned up many times. The CDR3 DNA reads TGTGCCAGCAGCCAATGGACAGATACGCAGTATTTT. It encodes CASSQWTDTQYF. The chain recombines TRBV11-2 with TRBJ2-3; D unresolved. CDR1 SGHAT and CDR2 FQNNGV come from the germline V gene. CDR3 length: 12 residues. Trimming removed 5 bases at V and 3 bases at J, with 6 bases between.

This clonotype was detected ten times or more. V is TRBV7-9 and J is TRBJ2-5, with 12 positions matching TRBD2. The trim removed 8 bases at V and 7 bases at J, leaving 14 bases unmatched. The V gene's germline CDR1 is SEHNR and CDR2 FQNEAQ (reference sequence). The CDR3 loop spans 16 amino acids. The CDR3 sequence is CASEYRTSGVGRTQYF. The CDR3, as DNA: TGTGCCAGCGAATATCGGACTAGCGGGGTCGGCAGGACCCAGTACTTC.

This clonotype was seen at least ten times. This CDR3 is CASSRADRGYQPQHF. Here the CDR3 DNA reads TGTGCCAGCAGCCGTGCGGACAGGGGTTATCAGCCCCAGCATTTT. The V call is TRBV7-9, the J call TRBJ1-5, with 9 positions matching TRBD1. CDR3 size: 15 residues. J gave up 5 bases and V 5 bases, and 7 bases lay outside the gene matches. Germline loops: CDR1 SEHNR, CDR2 FQNEAQ (reference sequence).

The gene calls are TRBV6-2 or TRBV6-3 and TRBJ2-5, with 7 bases aligning to TRBD2. The CDR3 extends over 15 amino acids. The V gene's germline CDR1 is MNHEY and CDR2 SVGEGT. V gave up 5 bases and J gave up 2 bases; unmatched junction bases: 8. The DNA for the CDR3 is TGTGCCAGCAGTGCCAGGACTAGAGGACAAGAGACCCAGTACTTC. Translation: CASSARTRGQETQYF.